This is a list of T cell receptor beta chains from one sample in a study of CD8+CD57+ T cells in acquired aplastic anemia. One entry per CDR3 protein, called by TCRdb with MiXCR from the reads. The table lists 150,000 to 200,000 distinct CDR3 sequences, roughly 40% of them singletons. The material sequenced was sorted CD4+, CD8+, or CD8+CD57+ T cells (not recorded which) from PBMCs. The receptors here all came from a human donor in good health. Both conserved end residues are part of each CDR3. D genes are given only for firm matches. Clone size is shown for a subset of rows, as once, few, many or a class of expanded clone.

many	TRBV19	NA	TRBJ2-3	TGTGCCAGTAGTATATCGGGACTGATCCGTCGCGATAGCACAGATACGCAGTATTTT	CASSISGLIRRDSTDTQYF
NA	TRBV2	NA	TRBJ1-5	TGTGCCAGCAGTGAAGGTGGGGGGTTCAATCAGCCCCAGCATTTT	CASSEGGGFNQPQHF
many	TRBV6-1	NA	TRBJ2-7	TGTGCCAGCAGAACGACTGGGGCTGGGTACGAGCAGTACTTC	CASRTTGAGYEQYF
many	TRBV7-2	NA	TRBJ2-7	TGTGCCAGCAGCTTAGGCAAGGGGCTGGAGCAGTACTTC	CASSLGKGLEQYF
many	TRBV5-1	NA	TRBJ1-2	TGCGCCAGCAGCTTGGTGCCAGAGGCACACTATGGCTACACCTTC	CASSLVPEAHYGYTF
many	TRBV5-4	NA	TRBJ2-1	TGTGCCAGCAGCTCCCCGAGGCTAGCGTCCTACAATGAGCAGTTCTTC	CASSSPRLASYNEQFF
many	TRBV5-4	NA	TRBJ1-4	TGTGCCAGCAGCGGACAGTCTAATGAAAAACTGTTTTTT	CASSGQSNEKLFF
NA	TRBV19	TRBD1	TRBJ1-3	TGTGCCAGTAGTACCGGGACAGTCTCTGGAAACACCATATATTTT	CASSTGTVSGNTIYF
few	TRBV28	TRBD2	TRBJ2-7	TGTGCCAGCAGTTTGAGGTGGGGACTAGCGGGAGGGCCTAGCCCCAAGTTC	CASSLRWGLAGGPSPKF
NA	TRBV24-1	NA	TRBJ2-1	TGTGCCACCAGTGATCTGAACAGATCGCAGTTCTTC	CATSDLNRSQFF
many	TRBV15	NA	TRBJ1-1	TGTGCCACCAGCAGGGTGGGGGACACTGAAGCTTTCTTT	CATSRVGDTEAFF
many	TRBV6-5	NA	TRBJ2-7	TGTGCCAGCAGTTACCGCGAACCAGCTTCCTACGAGCAGTACTTC	CASSYREPASYEQYF
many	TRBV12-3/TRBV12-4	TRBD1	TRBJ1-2	TGTGCCAGCACCTGGGGACAGGGCTATGGCTACACCTTC	CASTWGQGYGYTF
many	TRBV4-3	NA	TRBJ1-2	TGCGCCAGCAGCCAAGACCCGGGGCCCTGGGATGGCTACACCTTC	CASSQDPGPWDGYTF
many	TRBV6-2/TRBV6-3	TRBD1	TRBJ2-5	TGTGCCAGCAGTTACACTGACAGGGGATTTGGGACCCAGTACTTC	CASSYTDRGFGTQYF